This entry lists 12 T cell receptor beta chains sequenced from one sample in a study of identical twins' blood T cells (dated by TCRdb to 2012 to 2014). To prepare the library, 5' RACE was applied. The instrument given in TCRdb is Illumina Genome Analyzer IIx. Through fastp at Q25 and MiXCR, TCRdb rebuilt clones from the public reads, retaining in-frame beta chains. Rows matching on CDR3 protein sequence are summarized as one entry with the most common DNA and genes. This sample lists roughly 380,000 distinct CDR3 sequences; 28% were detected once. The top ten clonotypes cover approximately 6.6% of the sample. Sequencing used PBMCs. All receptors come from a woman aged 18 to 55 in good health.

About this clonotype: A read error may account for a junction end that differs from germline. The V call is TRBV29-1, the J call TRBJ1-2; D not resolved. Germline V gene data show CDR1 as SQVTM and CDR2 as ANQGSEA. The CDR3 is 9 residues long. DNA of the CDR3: TGCAGAGTTGACGAGGACTCTTACTTC. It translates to CRVDEDSYF. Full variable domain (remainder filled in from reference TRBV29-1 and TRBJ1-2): SAVISQKPSRDICQRGTSLTIQCQVDSQVTMMFWYRQQPGQSLTLIATANQGSEATYESGFVIDKFPISRPNLTFSTLTVSNMSPEDSSIYLCRVDEDSYFGSGTRLTVV.

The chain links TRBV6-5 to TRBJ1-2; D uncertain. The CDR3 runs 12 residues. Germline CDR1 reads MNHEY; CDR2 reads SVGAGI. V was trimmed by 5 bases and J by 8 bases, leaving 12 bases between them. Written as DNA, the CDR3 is TGTGCCAGCAGTCGTGGCAACGGGGGCTACACCTTC. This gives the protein CASSRGNGGYTF.

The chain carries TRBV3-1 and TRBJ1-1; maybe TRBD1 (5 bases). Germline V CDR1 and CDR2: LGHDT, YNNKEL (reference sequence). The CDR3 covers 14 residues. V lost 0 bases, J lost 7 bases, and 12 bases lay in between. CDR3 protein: CASSQDRWGGEAFF. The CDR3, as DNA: TGTGCCAGCAGCCAAGATCGTTGGGGCGGTGAAGCTTTCTTT.

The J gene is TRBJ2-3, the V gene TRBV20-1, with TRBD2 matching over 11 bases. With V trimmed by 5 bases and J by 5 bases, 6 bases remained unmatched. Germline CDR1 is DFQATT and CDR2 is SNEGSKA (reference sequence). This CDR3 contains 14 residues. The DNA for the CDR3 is TGCAGTGCTCCCCGACTAGCGGGGAGAGATACGCAGTATTTT. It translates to CSAPRLAGRDTQYF.

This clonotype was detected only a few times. The CDR3 sequence is CSVNAWTSGNYEQYF. In DNA, the CDR3 is TGCAGCGTTAATGCTTGGACTAGCGGGAACTACGAGCAGTACTTC. The chain employs TRBV29-1 and TRBJ2-7; 12 nucleotides align to TRBD2. CDR3 length equals 15 residues. V lost 5 bases to trimming and J lost 3 bases; unmatched junction nucleotides: 8. Germline V CDR1 and CDR2: SQVTM, ANQGSEA.

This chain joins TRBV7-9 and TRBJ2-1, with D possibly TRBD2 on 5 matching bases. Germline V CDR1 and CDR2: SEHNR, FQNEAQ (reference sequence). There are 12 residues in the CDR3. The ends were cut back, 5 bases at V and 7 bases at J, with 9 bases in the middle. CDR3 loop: CASSPDWNEQFF. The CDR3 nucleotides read TGTGCCAGCAGCCCGGACTGGAATGAGCAGTTCTTC.

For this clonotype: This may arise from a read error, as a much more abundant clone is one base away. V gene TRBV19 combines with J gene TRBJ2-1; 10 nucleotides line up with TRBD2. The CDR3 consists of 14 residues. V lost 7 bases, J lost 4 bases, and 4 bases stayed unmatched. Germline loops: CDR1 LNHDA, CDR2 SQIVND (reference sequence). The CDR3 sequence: CASTLAGGYNEQFF. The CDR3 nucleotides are TGTGCCAGTACCTTAGCGGGGGGATACAATGAGCAGTTCTTC.

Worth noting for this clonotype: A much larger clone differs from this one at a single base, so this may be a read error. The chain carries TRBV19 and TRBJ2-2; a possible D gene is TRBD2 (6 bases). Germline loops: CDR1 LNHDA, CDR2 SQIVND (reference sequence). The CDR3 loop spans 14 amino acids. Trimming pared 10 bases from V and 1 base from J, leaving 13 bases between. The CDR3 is CANSDGGNTGELFF. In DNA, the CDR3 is TGTGCCAATAGCGACGGGGGGAACACCGGGGAGCTGTTTTTT.

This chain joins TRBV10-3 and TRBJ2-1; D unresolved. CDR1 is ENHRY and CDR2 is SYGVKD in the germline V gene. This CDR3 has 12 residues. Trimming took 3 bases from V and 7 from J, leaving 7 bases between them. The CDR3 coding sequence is TGTGCCATCAGTGACTCTTTAAATGAGCAGTTCTTC. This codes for CAISDSLNEQFF.

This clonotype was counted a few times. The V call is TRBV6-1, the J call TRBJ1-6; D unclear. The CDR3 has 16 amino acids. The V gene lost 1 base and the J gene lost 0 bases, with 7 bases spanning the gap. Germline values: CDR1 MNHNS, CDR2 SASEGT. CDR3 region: CASSEGISSYNSPLHF. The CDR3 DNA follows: TGTGCCAGCAGTGAAGGGATAAGCTCCTATAATTCACCCCTCCACTTT.

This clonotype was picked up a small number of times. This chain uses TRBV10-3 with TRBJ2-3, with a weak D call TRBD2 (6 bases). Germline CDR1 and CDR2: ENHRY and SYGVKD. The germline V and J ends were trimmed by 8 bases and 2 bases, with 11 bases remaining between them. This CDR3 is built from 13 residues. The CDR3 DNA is TGTGCCATCCGGGACTCTCTCACAGATACGCAGTATTTT. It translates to CAIRDSLTDTQYF.

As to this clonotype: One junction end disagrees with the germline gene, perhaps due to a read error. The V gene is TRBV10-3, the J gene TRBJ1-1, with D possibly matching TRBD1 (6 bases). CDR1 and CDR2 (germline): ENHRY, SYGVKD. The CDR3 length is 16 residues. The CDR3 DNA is TGTGCCATCAGTGACGTGGACAGCCTAATGAACACTGTAGCTTTCTTT. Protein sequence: CAISDVDSLMNTVAFF.